The 23 T cell receptor beta chains below were found in one sample sequenced in a study of shared clonotypes between healthy human individuals. Here immunoSEQ multiplex PCR was the method, and the copy in TCRdb shows in-frame clones only, minus some. The data show some 1 million clones, around 74% seen once. The sequenced sample was memory CD4+ T cells sorted from blood. Subset denoted: CD45RA-negative fraction. The receptor source for this set is a man younger than 30 in good health.

Notes on this clone: The same CDR3 also results from other DNA sequences found in this sample. V gene TRBV18 combines with J gene TRBJ1-1; D may be TRBD1 (6 bases). There are 13 residues in the CDR3. Per germline, CDR1 KGHSH and CDR2 LQKENI. The ends were cut back, 4 bases at V and 4 bases at J, with 10 bases in the middle. The CDR3 DNA is TGTGCCAGCTCACTACAGGGAGCCACTGAAGCTTTCTTT. This gives the protein CASSLQGATEAFF.

This clone was seen more than once but under ten times. J is TRBJ2-7 and V is TRBV7-8; TRBD1 matches 8 bases. CDR1 SGHVS and CDR2 FQNEAQ come from the germline V gene. The junction had 19 bases not matched to a gene; V was cut back by 9 bases and J by 3 bases. The CDR3 spans 17 residues. CDR3 region: CASSIRANRDRNYEQYF. In nucleotides, the CDR3 is TGTGCCAGTTCCATAAGGGCCAACCGGGACAGGAACTACGAGCAGTACTTC.

The genes are TRBV25-1 and TRBJ2-3; 8 bases agree with TRBD2. The CDR3 is made up of 18 amino acids. Germline trimming cut 5 bases from V and 2 bases from J; bases unmatched to any gene: 15. The germline V gene encodes CDR1 MGHDK and CDR2 SYGVNS. CDR3 sequence reads: CASSRGTFGRAPTDTQYF. The CDR3 DNA follows: TGTGCCAGCAGTCGAGGCACGTTCGGGAGGGCACCCACAGATACGCAGTATTTT.

This clone was counted once. This chain joins TRBV25-1 and TRBJ1-2; D not certain. V lost 2 bases and J lost 6, with 10 bases in between. The CDR3 loop spans 13 amino acids. In germline, CDR1 is MGHDK, CDR2 SYGVNS. The CDR3 DNA reads as TGTGCCAGCAGTGAACCCCAGGTTGATGGCTACACCTTC. Its protein product is CASSEPQVDGYTF.

The genes are TRBV18 and TRBJ2-7, with 7 bases lining up with TRBD1. V trimming: 4 bases; J trimming: 6 bases; junction bases outside the gene matches: 9. This CDR3 comprises 14 residues. Germline CDR1 KGHSH, CDR2 LQKENI. CDR3 in amino acids: CASSQRDSTVEQYF. CDR3 bases: TGTGCCAGCTCACAAAGGGACAGCACAGTCGAGCAGTACTTC.

The rearrangement uses TRBV30 and TRBJ1-2; D possibly corresponds to TRBD1 (6 bases). Germline lookup yields CDR1 GTSNPN and CDR2 SVGIG (reference sequence). V was cut by 2 bases and J by 7 bases, with 14 bases left in between. This CDR3 contains 13 residues. CDR3 nucleotide sequence: TGTGCCTGGAGTATTACACAGGGCGCTGGCTACACCTTC. Translated: CAWSITQGAGYTF. The variable domain in full, completed from reference TRBV30 and TRBJ1-2, reads SQTIHQWPATLVQPVGSPLSLECTVEGTSNPNLYWYRQAAGRGLQLLFYSVGIGQISSEVPQNLSASRPQDRQFILSSKKLLLSDSGFYLCAWSITQGAGYTFGSGTRLTVV.

The chain couples TRBV30 to TRBJ1-4, with D perhaps matching TRBD1 (5 bases). The germline V gene encodes CDR1 GTSNPN and CDR2 SVGIG (reference sequence). This CDR3 contains 14 residues. Trimming cost V 2 bases and J 3 bases, with 10 bases left between them. CDR3: CAWSRTGPNEKLFF. The CDR3 DNA reads as TGTGCCTGGAGTCGCACAGGCCCTAATGAAAAACTGTTTTTT. The variable domain in full, completed from reference TRBV30 and TRBJ1-4, reads SQTIHQWPATLVQPVGSPLSLECTVEGTSNPNLYWYRQAAGRGLQLLFYSVGIGQISSEVPQNLSASRPQDRQFILSSKKLLLSDSGFYLCAWSRTGPNEKLFFGSGTQLSVL.

The chain recombines TRBV28 with TRBJ1-1; 7 nucleotides align to TRBD1. Losses at the gene ends were 5 bases for V and 7 bases for J; bases not matched to a gene: 10. The CDR3 totals 14 residues. The V gene's germline CDR1 is MDHEN and CDR2 SYDVKM. The CDR3 bases are TGTGCCAGCAGTGGACGGACAGGCCGGGGTGAAGCTTTCTTT. Amino acids: CASSGRTGRGEAFF.

V is TRBV11-2 and J is TRBJ2-5; D possibly matches TRBD1 or TRBD2 (5 bases each). The ends were cut back, 2 bases at V and 4 bases at J, with 14 bases in the middle. The germline gives CDR1 SGHAT, CDR2 FQNNGV. The CDR3 has 15 amino acids. CDR3: CASSLNSRGVETQYF. CDR3 nucleotides: TGTGCCAGCAGCTTAAACTCTAGAGGGGTAGAGACCCAGTACTTC. The variable domain in full, completed from reference TRBV11-2 and TRBJ2-5, reads EAGVAQSPRYKIIEKRQSVAFWCNPISGHATLYWYQQILGQGPKLLIQFQNNGVVDDSQLPKDRFSAERLKGVDSTLKIQPAKLEDSAVYLCASSLNSRGVETQYFGPGTRLLVL.

This clone showed up just a few times. The genes are TRBV27 and TRBJ2-1; D perhaps matches TRBD2 (6 bases). The V and J ends lost 6 bases and 14 bases respectively, with 17 bases between them. CDR3 length: 12 amino acids. CDR1 and CDR2 from the germline V gene are MNHEY and SMNVEV (reference sequence). CDR3 sequence reads: CASSQDYLRKFF. The CDR3 region has the DNA TGTGCCAGCAGCCAGGACTATCTGAGAAAGTTCTTC.

This chain joins TRBV30 and TRBJ1-5; possibly TRBD1 for D (5 bases). CDR1 and CDR2 from the germline V gene are GTSNPN and SVGIG (reference sequence). V was clipped by 3 bases and J by 7 bases, with 16 bases between them. This CDR3 has 14 amino acids. The CDR3 is CAWSFQGLGQPQHF. The CDR3 DNA reads TGTGCCTGGAGCTTCCAGGGCCTGGGGCAGCCCCAGCATTTT.

The J gene is TRBJ2-6, the V gene TRBV2; D is unclear. Germline loops: CDR1 SNHLY, CDR2 FYNNEI. V was clipped by 2 bases and J by 0 bases, with 17 bases between them. CDR3 length equals 19 residues. The CDR3 DNA reads TGTGCCAGCAGTGAAATCCCTGCGGCAGTCAGCTCTGGGGCCAACGTCCTGACTTTC. Translated, it gives CASSEIPAAVSSGANVLTF.

The chain carries TRBV29-1 and TRBJ1-1; D possibly corresponds to TRBD1 (5 bases). The CDR3 covers 12 residues. From germline, CDR1 is SQVTM and CDR2 ANQGSEA. Trimming removed 3 bases from V and 4 bases from J, with 9 bases in between. The CDR3: CSVERGVTEAFF. The DNA of the CDR3 is TGCAGCGTTGAGAGGGGTGTCACTGAAGCTTTCTTT.

The genes are TRBV28 and TRBJ1-2; no clear D gene. Germline V lookup: CDR1 MDHEN, CDR2 SYDVKM. V dropped 5 bases and J dropped 3 bases, with 7 bases sitting between them. This CDR3 is 12 amino acids long. In DNA, the CDR3 is TGTGCCAGCAGTCTTGTTTACTATGGCTACACCTTC. Its protein is CASSLVYYGYTF.

With regard to this clone: This specimen includes other DNA sequences encoding the same CDR3. V usage is TRBV5-4 and J usage is TRBJ2-5; D may be TRBD1 (6 bases). The germline V gene has CDR1 SGHNT and CDR2 YYREEE (reference sequence). The germline V and J ends were trimmed by 4 bases and 1 base, with 11 bases remaining between them. The CDR3 totals 14 residues. The CDR3 DNA follows: TGTGCCAGCAGCAGAGACAGGTCCCAAGAGACCCAGTACTTC. It encodes CASSRDRSQETQYF.

This clone has more than one count but fewer than ten. This chain connects TRBV27 to TRBJ2-5; unclear D gene. V dropped 2 bases and J dropped 5 bases, with 15 bases sitting between them. Germline V gene lookup returns CDR1 MNHEY and CDR2 SMNVEV (reference sequence). The CDR3 consists of 15 residues. The CDR3 protein is CASSLEQIEWETQYF. The CDR3 DNA sequence: TGTGCCAGCAGTTTAGAACAGATCGAGTGGGAGACCCAGTACTTC.

The chain has TRBV5-8 and TRBJ2-2, with D perhaps matching TRBD2 (5 bases). This CDR3 is built from 17 residues. V was cut by 2 bases and J by 4 bases, with 18 bases left in between. CDR1 SGHTS and CDR2 YDEGEE come from the germline V gene. The DNA of the CDR3 is TGTGCCAGCAGCTTTATTGGGCCGGGGTCGATCACCGGGGAGCTGTTTTTT. Translation: CASSFIGPGSITGELFF.

The rearrangement links TRBV12-5 to TRBJ1-1; D gene unclear. The germline gives CDR1 LGHNT, CDR2 FRNRAP. The CDR3 consists of 19 residues. The V end lost 1 base, the J end lost 7 bases, and 28 bases lay between the germline ends. The DNA for the CDR3 is TGTGCTAGTGGTTTGGCCACGGCCGATTTCGGCCGCCGGACGCTTGAAGCTTTCTTT. Translation gives CASGLATADFGRRTLEAFF.

The chain combines TRBV11-2 with TRBJ2-2, with unresolved D. The V end lost 5 bases, the J end lost 5 bases, and 21 bases lay between the germline ends. The CDR3 is 17 amino acids. The V gene's germline CDR1 is SGHAT and CDR2 FQNNGV. CDR3 sequence reads: CASSPNLGREYTGELFF. The CDR3 bases are TGTGCCAGCAGCCCCAACCTTGGGCGAGAATATACCGGGGAGCTGTTTTTT.

The chain links TRBV6-1 to TRBJ1-5; D call uncertain. Germline V CDR1 and CDR2: MNHNS, SASEGT. The V gene lost 1 base and the J gene lost 4 bases, with 8 bases spanning the gap. The CDR3 covers 14 residues. The CDR3 bases are TGTGCCAGCAGTGAAGGGTTCCAAAATCAGCCCCAGCATTTT. This sequence encodes CASSEGFQNQPQHF.

This clone occurred once. The V and J genes are TRBV6-6 and TRBJ2-7; D remains unclear. The CDR3 contains 12 residues. Deletions cut 5 bases from V and 3 bases from J, with 8 bases between. The V gene's germline CDR1 is MNHNY and CDR2 SVGAGI (reference sequence). The CDR3 here is CASSPGHYEQYF. The CDR3 DNA is TGTGCCAGCAGTCCGGGCCACTACGAGCAGTACTTC.

The chain combines TRBV11-2 with TRBJ2-5; no clear D gene. CDR3 length: 14 amino acids. Germline V gives CDR1 SGHAT, CDR2 FQNNGV. V was cut by 5 bases and J by 0 bases, with 10 bases left in between. The CDR3 DNA follows: TGTGCCAGCAGCAAAGGACCGAACCAAGAGACCCAGTACTTC. Residues: CASSKGPNQETQYF.

This chain links TRBV5-1 with TRBJ2-2; D might be TRBD1 (6 bases). Germline V CDR1 and CDR2: SGHRS, YFSETQ. Trimming took 8 bases from V and 6 from J, leaving 17 bases between them. The CDR3 contains 14 residues. The CDR3 protein is CASGAGALAGELFF. DNA of the CDR3: TGCGCCAGTGGGGCAGGGGCGTTGGCCGGGGAGCTGTTTTTT.